This T cell receptor beta chain originates from a study of blood T cell repertoires in COVID-19. About the research overall: PBMCs, B-cell-depleted T cells, or T cells were the source of the cDNA or gDNA that made up the material.

Participants came from some 23 US areas, aged roughly 18 to 89 years. Two negative PCRs, clearance, or symptom resolution characterized the recovered Cohort 3 donors. As handled by the study authors: Researchers report that nucleated cell counts were estimated from reference gene primer amplification. Measured with immunoSEQ multiplex PCR; TCRdb has only the in-frame clones, and not every one. V and J calls and clone size are given by that table; D and trimming were obtained from the DNA. This table holds 110,000 to 150,000 clones, 85% to 90% found once. The sequenced material came from PBMCs or T cells enriched from blood (not recorded which). The receptor's source is a man aged 60-69 years who had recovered from COVID-19.

Here the CDR3 DNA reads TGTGCCACCAGTGAGACCCGGGGGGTCCCCACAGATACGCAGTATTTT. As protein: CATSETRGVPTDTQYF. This chain uses TRBV24-1 with TRBJ2-3, with 7 bases lining up with TRBD2. V lost 4 bases and J lost 2; bases outside the gene matches: 8. The germline CDR1 and CDR2 sequences are KGHDR and SFDVKD. The CDR3 runs to 16 residues.